Listed here are 24 T cell receptor beta chains from one sample, sequenced in a study of spatial heterogeneity in lung cancer. Points from the study as a whole: It was found that expanded intratumoral alpha and beta TCR counts tracked tumor mutation counts.

The time point is: sample taken at primary tumor resection. These receptors have no known antigen. A single record per CDR3 protein comes from TCRdb applying MiXCR to the 5' RACE reads. Of 20,000 to 25,000 distinct CDR3 sequences listed, roughly 3% are singletons. This specimen consisted of lung tumor tissue, obtained at surgery. These receptors originate from a male donor with early-stage non-small cell lung cancer.

Ten or more counts support this clonotype. The V and J genes are TRBV9 and TRBJ2-1; D is unresolved. Germline V gene sequence: CDR1 SGDLS, CDR2 YYNGEE. The CDR3 is 12 amino acids. Trimming removed 3 bases at V and 9 bases at J, with 10 bases between. The CDR3 loop reads CASSARWTEQFF. CDR3 nucleotides: TGTGCCAGCAGCGCCAGGTGGACTGAGCAGTTCTTC.

This chain connects TRBV6-5 to TRBJ1-5; D is unclear. Trimming stripped 1 base from V and 1 base from J, with 23 bases between. This CDR3 is built from 20 residues. Germline V gene sequence: CDR1 MNHEY, CDR2 SVGAGI. The CDR3 protein is CASSYYIVVVKDGSNQPQHF. The CDR3 nucleotides are TGTGCCAGCAGTTACTATATCGTGGTTGTAAAGGACGGAAGCAATCAGCCCCAGCATTTT.

This clonotype was counted at least ten times. The genes are TRBV7-9 and TRBJ2-3; D might be TRBD1 or TRBD2, each matching 5 bases. Deletions cut 5 bases from V and 6 bases from J, with 12 bases between. This CDR3 is 13 amino acids long. Germline values: CDR1 SEHNR, CDR2 FQNEAQ (reference sequence). The DNA of the CDR3 is TGTGCCAGCAGCACGAACTGGGGGGATACGCAGTATTTT. Translated, it gives CASSTNWGDTQYF. Drawing the rest from reference TRBV7-9 and TRBJ2-3, the complete variable domain is DTGVSQNPRHKITKRGQNVTFRCDPISEHNRLYWYRQTLGQGPEFLTYFQNEAQLEKSRLLSDRFSAERPKGSFSTLEIQRTEQGDSAMYLCASSTNWGDTQYFGPGTRLTVL.

This clonotype was seen repeatedly, ten times or more. CDR3 coding DNA: TGTGCCACCAGGCCATCTGGGGTGAGGACTAATGAAAAACTGTTTTTT. Protein sequence: CATRPSGVRTNEKLFF. The chain recombines TRBV24-1 with TRBJ1-4; D gene ambiguous. Germline V CDR1 and CDR2: KGHDR, SFDVKD. This CDR3 contains 16 residues. Trimming removed 7 bases from V and 2 bases from J, with 16 bases in between.

This clonotype was detected many times. The chain couples TRBV6-5 to TRBJ1-5, with 7 bases aligning to TRBD1. Looked up from germline, CDR1 is MNHEY and CDR2 is SVGAGI. Trimming removed 6 bases from V and 3 bases from J; junction bases left unmatched: 5. The CDR3 runs 14 residues. The CDR3 DNA sequence: TGTGCCAGCAGCCGGGACAGATACAATCAGCCCCAGCATTTT. It encodes CASSRDRYNQPQHF.

This clonotype showed up many times. The rearrangement links TRBV6-5 to TRBJ2-6; 9 bases line up with TRBD1. This CDR3 comprises 17 residues. The J segment lost 2 bases and the V segment lost 6 bases, leaving 8 bases of the junction unmatched. The germline V gene has CDR1 MNHEY and CDR2 SVGAGI. The CDR3 DNA follows: TGTGCCAGCAGAACCGGGACAGGGTTCACTGGGGCCAACGTCCTGACTTTC. Amino acid sequence: CASRTGTGFTGANVLTF.

The sample holds many counts of this clonotype. J is TRBJ1-1 and V is TRBV6-2 or TRBV6-3; the match to TRBD1 covers 8 bases. V was pared by 6 bases and J by 3 bases, with 9 bases of the junction left unmatched. This CDR3 is built from 15 residues. Germline CDR1 reads MNHEY; CDR2 reads SVGEGT. Written as DNA, the CDR3 is TGTGCCAGCAGAATCAGGGGGCGCGGGGACACTGAAGCTTTCTTT. Amino acid sequence: CASRIRGRGDTEAFF.

This clonotype was recorded many times. The rearrangement joins TRBV7-3 to TRBJ1-1; 8 positions match TRBD1. The CDR3 loop spans 14 amino acids. CDR1 is SGHTA and CDR2 is FQGTGA in the germline V gene. V dropped 5 bases and J dropped 2; count of bases not matched to a gene: 4. This CDR3 is CASSRGQGNTEAFF. CDR3 nucleotide sequence: TGTGCCAGCAGCCGTGGACAGGGTAACACTGAAGCTTTCTTT. Variable domain in full (rest from reference TRBV7-3 and TRBJ1-1): GAGVSQTPSNKVTEKGKYVELRCDPISGHTALYWYRQSLGQGPEFLIYFQGTGAADDSGLPNDRFFAVRPEGSVSTLKIQRTERGDSAVYLCASSRGQGNTEAFFGQGTRLTVV.

This clonotype was seen repeatedly, ten times or more. This chain's CDR3 is CASSLISGGVNSPLHF. In nucleotides, the CDR3 is TGTGCCAGCAGTTTGATCTCCGGGGGCGTCAATTCACCCCTCCACTTT. This chain uses TRBV12-3 or TRBV12-4 with TRBJ1-6; TRBD1 might be the D (6 bases). The CDR3 is made up of 16 amino acids. The germline V and J ends were trimmed by 3 bases and 7 bases, with 16 bases remaining between them.

This clonotype was found many times. The gene calls are TRBV5-1 and TRBJ2-3; TRBD2 matches at 7 bases. CDR1 SGHRS and CDR2 YFSETQ come from the germline V gene. J was trimmed by 3 bases and V by 3 bases; bases with no gene match: 10. The CDR3 spans 16 residues. The CDR3 loop reads CASSSSAGASTDTQYF. The DNA for the CDR3 is TGCGCCAGCAGCTCGTCGGCGGGAGCGTCGACAGATACGCAGTATTTT. Together with reference TRBV5-1 and TRBJ2-3, the CDR3 gives the full variable domain: KAGVTQTPRYLIKTRGQQVTLSCSPISGHRSVSWYQQTPGQGLQFLFEYFSETQRNKGNFPGRFSGRQFSNSRSEMNVSTLELGDSALYLCASSSSAGASTDTQYFGPGTRLTVL.

This clonotype was recorded at least ten times. The chain is built from TRBV12-3 or TRBV12-4 and TRBJ2-1; the match to TRBD2 covers 9 bases. This CDR3 contains 17 residues. The trim removed 0 bases at V and 7 bases at J, leaving 10 bases unmatched. The CDR3, as DNA: TGTGCCAGCAGTTTAGCGCTGGTAGCGGGAGTTATAAATGAGCAGTTCTTC. It codes for CASSLALVAGVINEQFF.

This clonotype has ten or more counts. The chain uses TRBV25-1 and TRBJ2-5; TRBD2 agrees at 11 bases. The CDR3 is 14 amino acids. V shed 6 bases, J shed 9 bases, and the junction held 9 bases outside the gene matches. From germline, CDR1 is MGHDK and CDR2 SYGVNS. CDR3 DNA sequence: TGTGCCAGCAGCCGGGGTAGCGGGAGGGCCCCCCAGTACTTC. It is translated as CASSRGSGRAPQYF.

This clonotype was seen repeatedly, ten times or more. The genes are TRBV19 and TRBJ2-4, with 9 bases aligning to TRBD1. Per the germline V gene, CDR1 is LNHDA and CDR2 is SQIVND (reference sequence). This CDR3 region has 16 residues. J gave up 4 bases and V 0 bases, and 4 bases lay outside the gene matches. In nucleotides, the CDR3 is TGTGCCAGTAGTATAGACTCGGGACAGGGTAAAAACATTCAGTACTTC. It codes for CASSIDSGQGKNIQYF.

The rearrangement joins TRBV4-2 to TRBJ2-7; TRBD2 agrees at 8 bases. CDR3 length equals 15 residues. Trimming cost V 0 bases and J 6 bases; bases outside gene matches: 7. CDR1 is LGHNA, CDR2 YNFKEQ, per germline. CDR3 in DNA: TGTGCCAGCAGCCAAGATTGGCGGGAGGACGGCGAGCAGTACTTC. Its translation: CASSQDWREDGEQYF.

This clonotype was seen ten or more times. The chain carries TRBV7-3 and TRBJ2-7, with D possibly TRBD2 on 6 matching bases. CDR3 size: 13 residues. Germline V gives CDR1 SGHTA, CDR2 FQGTGA. V was shortened by 5 bases and J by 6 bases, with 14 bases between the two germline ends. The CDR3 nucleotides read TGTGCCAGCAGCCCGGGCGCGGGGTTCGAGCAGTACTTC. It translates to CASSPGAGFEQYF.

This clonotype was seen repeatedly, ten times or more. The chain carries TRBV18 and TRBJ1-3, with D unclear. This CDR3 is built from 10 residues. V was shortened by 8 bases and J by 4 bases, with 3 bases between the two germline ends. Looked up from germline, CDR1 is KGHSH and CDR2 is LQKENI. The CDR3 DNA reads as TGTGCCAGCGTAGGAAACACCATATATTTT. Translated: CASVGNTIYF.

This clonotype was seen ten or more times. The genes are TRBV2 and TRBJ2-4, with D hard to call. The germline CDR1 and CDR2 sequences are SNHLY and FYNNEI. The CDR3 sequence is 13 residues long. Trimming left V 1 base short and J 6 bases short, with 7 bases between. CDR3 sequence: CASSEGQLNIQYF. The DNA for the CDR3 is TGTGCCAGCAGTGAAGGGCAGTTAAACATTCAGTACTTC.

This clonotype was found many times. The chain combines TRBV5-5 with TRBJ2-5, with D possibly being TRBD2 (6 bases). The CDR3 consists of 15 residues. The V end was cut by 4 bases, the J end by 2 bases, with 15 bases between. Germline CDR1 reads SGHKS; CDR2 reads YYEKEE (reference sequence). In DNA form, the CDR3 reads TGTGCCAGCAGCCCATGGGGAGGAAGACAAGAGACCCAGTACTTC. The encoded protein is CASSPWGGRQETQYF. The entire variable domain, with the rest obtained from reference TRBV5-5 and TRBJ2-5, is as follows: DAGVTQSPTHLIKTRGQQVTLRCSPISGHKSVSWYQQVLGQGPQFIFQYYEKEERGRGNFPDRFSARQFPNYSSELNVNALLLGDSALYLCASSPWGGRQETQYFGPGTRLLVL.

In this sample, this clonotype turned up many times. The J gene is TRBJ2-4, the V gene TRBV2; no clear D gene. The CDR3 length is 17 residues. V was trimmed by 2 bases and J by 0 bases, leaving 14 bases between them. Germline V gene data show CDR1 as SNHLY and CDR2 as FYNNEI. In nucleotides, the CDR3 is TGTGCCAGCAGTGAATTATGGATGGCAGGAGCCAAAAACATTCAGTACTTC. Translation: CASSELWMAGAKNIQYF. Looking up the rest from reference TRBV2 and TRBJ2-4 gives the full variable domain: EPEVTQTPSHQVTQMGQEVILRCVPISNHLYFYWYRQILGQKVEFLVSFYNNEISEKSEIFDDQFSVERPDGSNFTLKIRSTKLEDSAMYFCASSELWMAGAKNIQYFGAGTRLSVL.

This clonotype has at least ten counts. This chain uses TRBV7-2 with TRBJ2-5, with 10 bases fitting TRBD2. CDR3 length: 16 residues. Germline V gene data show CDR1 as SGHTA and CDR2 as FQGNSA. V dropped 3 bases and J dropped 5; count of bases not matched to a gene: 9. The CDR3 DNA reads TGTGCCAGCAGCTTGGCTAGCGGGAGCTCCCACGAGACCCAGTACTTC. Its protein is CASSLASGSSHETQYF. Complete variable domain (other parts from reference TRBV7-2 and TRBJ2-5): GAGVSQSPSNKVTEKGKDVELRCDPISGHTALYWYRQSLGQGLEFLIYFQGNSAPDKSGLPSDRFSAERTGGSVSTLTIQRTQQEDSAVYLCASSLASGSSHETQYFGPGTRLLVL.

Only a few counts were recorded for this clonotype. Relative to the germline gene, one junction end is altered; a read error may explain this. The rearrangement links TRBV15 to TRBJ2-5; the D call may be TRBD1 or TRBD2 (5 bases each). From germline, CDR1 is LNHNV and CDR2 YYDKDF (reference sequence). The CDR3 totals 15 residues. CDR3 sequence reads: CVTSRDPGQGGTQYF. The DNA of the CDR3 is TGTGTCACCAGCAGAGATCCGGGGCAGGGCGGGACCCAGTACTTC. The whole variable domain, remainder taken from reference TRBV15 and TRBJ2-5, is DAMVIQNPRYQVTQFGKPVTLSCSQTLNHNVMYWYQQKSSQAPKLLFHYYDKDFNNEADTPDNFQSRRPNTSFCFLDIRSPGLGDTAMYLCVTSRDPGQGGTQYFGPGTRLLVL.

This clonotype was seen at least ten times. This rearrangement joins TRBV2 to TRBJ2-2; 7 nucleotides match TRBD1. Germline-derived CDR1 and CDR2 are SNHLY and FYNNEI. V was pared by 5 bases and J by 6 bases, with 6 bases of the junction left unmatched. CDR3 length equals 14 residues. For the CDR3, the DNA is TGTGCCAGCAGTACACTACAGGGGTCCGGGGAGCTGTTTTTT. Translating gives CASSTLQGSGELFF.

The table lists this clonotype with many counts. The chain uses TRBV28 and TRBJ1-1; 7 nucleotides agree with TRBD1. V gave up 7 bases and J gave up 8 bases; unmatched junction bases: 13. Germline CDR1 and CDR2: MDHEN and SYDVKM. The CDR3 sequence is 14 residues long. The CDR3 DNA follows: TGTGCCAGCACCCCAGGAGGGGGCTATAACGAAGCTTTCTTT. Protein: CASTPGGGYNEAFF.

This clonotype was picked up many times. The chain is built from TRBV20-1 and TRBJ2-1; D is perhaps TRBD2 (6 bases). Trimming shortened V by 0 bases and J by 4 bases, and 16 bases separated the two germline ends. From germline, CDR1 is DFQATT and CDR2 SNEGSKA (reference sequence). This CDR3 has 16 residues. The CDR3, as DNA: TGCAGTGCTAGAGAGATCGCGGGTCGGGGGTACAATGAGCAGTTCTTC. It specifies CSAREIAGRGYNEQFF.